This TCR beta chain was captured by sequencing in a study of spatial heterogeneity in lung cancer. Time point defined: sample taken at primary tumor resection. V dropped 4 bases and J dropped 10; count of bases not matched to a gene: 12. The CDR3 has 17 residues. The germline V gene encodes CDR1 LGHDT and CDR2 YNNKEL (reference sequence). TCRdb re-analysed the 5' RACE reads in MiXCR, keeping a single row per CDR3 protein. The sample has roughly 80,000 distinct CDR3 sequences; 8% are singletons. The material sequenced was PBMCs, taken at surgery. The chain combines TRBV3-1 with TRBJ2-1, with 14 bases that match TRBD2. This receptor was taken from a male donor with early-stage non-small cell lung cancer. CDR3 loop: CASSPRLAGGLPHEQFF. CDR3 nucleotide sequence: TGTGCCAGCAGCCCCCGACTAGCGGGAGGGCTCCCCCACGAGCAGTTCTTC.